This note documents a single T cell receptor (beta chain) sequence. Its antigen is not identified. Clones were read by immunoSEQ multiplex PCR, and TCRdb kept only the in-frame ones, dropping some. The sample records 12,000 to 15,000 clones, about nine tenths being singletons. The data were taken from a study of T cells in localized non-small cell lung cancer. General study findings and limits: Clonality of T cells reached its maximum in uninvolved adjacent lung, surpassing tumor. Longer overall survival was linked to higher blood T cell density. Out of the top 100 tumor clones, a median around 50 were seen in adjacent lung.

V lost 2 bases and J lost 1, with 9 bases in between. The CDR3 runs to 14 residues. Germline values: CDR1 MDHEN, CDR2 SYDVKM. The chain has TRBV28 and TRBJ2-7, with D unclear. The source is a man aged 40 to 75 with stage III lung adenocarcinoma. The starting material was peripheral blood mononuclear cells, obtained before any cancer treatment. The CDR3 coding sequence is TGTGCCAGCAGTTTAACCCTAATTTCCTACGAGCAGTACTTC. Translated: CASSLTLISYEQYF.